The 20 T cell receptor beta chains reported below all come from one sample, sequenced in a study of T cell responses to AZD1222 COVID-19 vaccine. Measured with immunoSEQ multiplex PCR; TCRdb has only the in-frame clones, and not every one. The sample holds 55,000 to 85,000 clones, 65% to 85% seen once. The sequencing here drew on peripheral blood, taken on day 0 of AZD1222 vaccination. These receptor sequences come from an adult in good health.

The chain combines TRBV28 with TRBJ1-5; 7 positions agree with TRBD1. Germline lookup yields CDR1 MDHEN and CDR2 SYDVKM. Losses at the gene ends were 4 bases for V and 4 bases for J; bases not matched to a gene: 13. The CDR3 is made up of 17 amino acids. DNA for the CDR3: TGTGCCAGCAGTTCCTCCCCAGGGGGGGATCGGAATCAGCCCCAGCATTTT. This gives the protein CASSSSPGGDRNQPQHF.

By sample fraction, this clone is medium-sized. The V call is TRBV7-8, the J call TRBJ1-2, with 9 bases lining up with TRBD1. The V gene end was trimmed by 3 bases and the J gene end by 8 bases; junction bases not matched to a gene: 7. This CDR3 spans 14 amino acids. Germline CDR1 reads SGHVS; CDR2 reads FQNEAQ. The CDR3 here is CASSLDGQGRGYTF. The CDR3 DNA reads TGTGCCAGCAGCTTGGATGGACAGGGGCGAGGCTACACCTTC. The full variable domain, rest sourced from reference TRBV7-8 and TRBJ1-2, is GAGVSQSPRYKVAKRGQDVALRCDPISGHVSLFWYQQALGQGPEFLTYFQNEAQLDKSGLPSDRFFAERPEGSVSTLKIQRTQQEDSAVYLCASSLDGQGRGYTFGSGTRLTVV.

A few counts support this clone. The rearrangement joins TRBV10-3 to TRBJ1-2, with D possibly being TRBD1 (5 bases). The length of the CDR3 is 14 residues. From germline, CDR1 is ENHRY and CDR2 SYGVKD. V gave up 4 bases and J gave up 2 bases, with 11 bases separating them. CDR3 in DNA: TGTGCCATCAGTGGGGACCGATCCAACTATGGCTACACCTTC. As protein: CAISGDRSNYGYTF.

The V call is TRBV11-3, the J call TRBJ1-1; D may be TRBD1 (5 bases). The CDR3 contains 11 residues. Germline V CDR1 and CDR2: SGHNT, YENEEA. The ends were cut back, 5 bases at V and 9 bases at J, with 10 bases in the middle. The CDR3 DNA reads TGTGCCAGCAGCACCCGACAGAAAGCTTTCTTT. It is translated as CASSTRQKAFF.

The gene calls are TRBV12-3 or TRBV12-4 and TRBJ1-2; D remains ambiguous. V dropped 1 base and J dropped 7 bases, with 10 bases sitting between them. This CDR3 has 13 residues. CDR3 in DNA: TGTGCCAGCAGTTTAGTGTTTGGTTCTGGCTACACCTTC. It is translated as CASSLVFGSGYTF.

This rearrangement joins TRBV3-1 (or the pseudogene TRBV3-2) to TRBJ2-2, with D uncertain. The germline CDR1 and CDR2 sequences are LGHDT and YNNKEL (reference sequence). The CDR3 is 16 amino acids. The V end lost 3 bases, the J end lost 5 bases, and 16 bases lay between the germline ends. This CDR3 is CASSQGLGIVTGELFF. The CDR3 region has the DNA TGTGCCAGCAGCCAGGGGTTAGGGATTGTTACCGGGGAGCTGTTTTTT.

This clone has a handful of counts. The rearrangement links TRBV19 to TRBJ1-6; TRBD1 aligns across 9 bases. From germline, CDR1 is LNHDA and CDR2 SQIVND (reference sequence). This CDR3 has 15 amino acids. The ends lost 5 bases at V and 10 bases at J; junction bases unmatched: 9. The CDR3 loop reads CASSAEWTGASPLHF. The CDR3 region has the DNA TGTGCCAGTAGTGCCGAATGGACAGGGGCCTCACCCCTCCACTTT.

This clone is a singleton in its sample. The rearrangement links TRBV19 to TRBJ1-1, with unresolved D. Germline V gene data show CDR1 as LNHDA and CDR2 as SQIVND (reference sequence). Trimming shortened V by 5 bases and J by 1 base, and 8 bases separated the two germline ends. This CDR3 has 13 amino acids. CDR3 in amino acids: CASSGQTNTEAFF. The CDR3 bases are TGTGCCAGTAGTGGGCAGACGAACACTGAAGCTTTCTTT.

J is TRBJ1-2 and V is TRBV28; 12 nucleotides line up with TRBD1. The CDR3 consists of 15 residues. CDR1 and CDR2 from the germline V gene are MDHEN and SYDVKM. V shed 5 bases and J 7 bases; nucleotides not matched to a gene: 8. The CDR3 nucleotides read TGTGCCAGCAGTGGCTTGGGACAGGGGGCTTTTGGCTACACCTTC. Amino acids: CASSGLGQGAFGYTF.

V usage is TRBV10-2 and J usage is TRBJ2-5, with 15 positions matching TRBD2. V was clipped by 5 bases and J by 2 bases; unmatched bases: 3. Germline V CDR1 and CDR2: WSHSY, SAAADI. This CDR3 contains 16 residues. CDR3 protein: CASSPGLAGGQETQYF. The CDR3 region has the DNA TGCGCCAGCAGTCCTGGACTAGCGGGGGGGCAAGAGACCCAGTACTTC.

The table lists this clone with a count of one. The chain links TRBV18 to TRBJ1-1; D is unresolved. V was trimmed by 3 bases and J by 1 base, leaving 12 bases between them. This CDR3 is built from 15 residues. Germline assignment: CDR1 KGHSH and CDR2 LQKENI. The CDR3 is CASSPPSAENTEAFF. Written as DNA, the CDR3 is TGTGCCAGCTCACCCCCGTCGGCAGAGAACACTGAAGCTTTCTTT.

DNA for the CDR3: TGTGCCAGCGGGCGGGACAGACCATACAATGAGCAGTTCTTC. This sequence encodes CASGRDRPYNEQFF. The chain employs TRBV2 and TRBJ2-1, with TRBD1 as a possible D gene (7 bases). Germline loops: CDR1 SNHLY, CDR2 FYNNEI. The CDR3 length is 14 residues. V was shortened by 8 bases and J by 4 bases, with 15 bases between the two germline ends.

The J gene is TRBJ2-2, the V gene TRBV3-1 (or the pseudogene TRBV3-2); D gene uncertain. Germline CDR1 and CDR2: LGHDT and YNNKEL (reference sequence). The CDR3 is 13 amino acids. Trimming shortened V by 0 bases and J by 8 bases, and 7 bases separated the two germline ends. The CDR3 here is CASSQDRVGELFF. CDR3 DNA sequence: TGTGCCAGCAGCCAAGATCGGGTGGGGGAGCTGTTTTTT.

The rearrangement links TRBV7-9 to TRBJ1-1, with D uncertain. CDR3 length equals 14 residues. Trimming stripped 1 base from V and 2 bases from J, with 8 bases between. Germline-derived CDR1 and CDR2 are SEHNR and FQNEAQ (reference sequence). The CDR3 DNA sequence: TGTGCCAGCAGCTTAGATCAGGTCAACACTGAAGCTTTCTTT. Protein: CASSLDQVNTEAFF.

The chain recombines TRBV28 with TRBJ1-5, with a tentative D call TRBD1 (5 bases). This CDR3 region has 14 residues. CDR1 and CDR2 (germline): MDHEN, SYDVKM. Deletions cut 8 bases from V and 4 bases from J, with 15 bases between. The chain's CDR3 is CASSPGGGNQPQHF. Written as DNA, the CDR3 is TGTGCCAGCTCTCCTGGGGGGGGGAATCAGCCCCAGCATTTT.

Points on this clone: The germline gene is not matched at one end of the junction; a read error may be the cause. The rearrangement joins TRBV10-3 to TRBJ2-7; 7 bases fit TRBD1. Germline assignment: CDR1 ENHRY and CDR2 SYGVKD. The CDR3 has 13 residues. CDR3 residues: CAIRRTGSHEQYF. For the CDR3, the DNA is TGTGCCATCAGACGGACAGGCTCCCACGAGCAGTACTTC.

The chain joins TRBV3-1 (or the pseudogene TRBV3-2) to TRBJ1-3; D is ambiguous. This CDR3 region has 17 residues. From germline, CDR1 is LGHDT and CDR2 YNNKEL (reference sequence). The V gene lost 0 bases and the J gene lost 0 bases, with 12 bases spanning the gap. CDR3 protein: CASSQDPRRGSGNTIYF. For the CDR3, the DNA is TGTGCCAGCAGCCAAGATCCTAGACGGGGCTCTGGAAACACCATATATTTT.

For the CDR3, the DNA is TGCAGTGCTAGTCGAAACATTCAGTACTTC. Translated: CSASRNIQYF. V is TRBV20-1 and J is TRBJ2-4; no clear D. V was cut by 3 bases and J by 6 bases, with 3 bases left in between. The CDR3 covers 10 residues. Per the germline V gene, CDR1 is DFQATT and CDR2 is SNEGSKA (reference sequence).

The rearrangement uses TRBV9 and TRBJ2-2, with TRBD1 matching 7 bases. This CDR3 contains 15 residues. Germline trimming cut 4 bases from V and 5 bases from J; bases unmatched to any gene: 8. Germline values: CDR1 SGDLS, CDR2 YYNGEE. The CDR3 nucleotides read TGTGCCAGCAGCACCGCTACAGGGGAGACCGGGGAGCTGTTTTTT. Translating it yields CASSTATGETGELFF.

The chain joins TRBV30 to TRBJ1-5; 7 bases align to TRBD1. Germline V gene lookup returns CDR1 GTSNPN and CDR2 SVGIG (reference sequence). The CDR3 covers 13 residues. Trimming cost V 2 bases and J 2 bases; bases outside gene matches: 0. CDR3 protein: CAWSTGGNQPQHF. As DNA, the CDR3 is TGTGCCTGGAGTACAGGGGGCAATCAGCCCCAGCATTTT.